This T cell receptor beta chain was found in a study of cytomegalovirus exposure and HLA in healthy donors. This clone was picked up one time. Its target is not known. Assay used: immunoSEQ multiplex PCR; TCRdb lists only in-frame clones, some missing. The sample records about 170,000 clones, around nine tenths being singletons. Trimming took 9 bases from V and 7 from J, leaving 24 bases between them. Germline values: CDR1 SNHLY, CDR2 FYNNEI. CDR3 length: 15 residues. Study findings and constraints: Associated with cytomegalovirus, according to the listing, were some 150 TCR beta chains.

The source is a young woman in good health and CMV-seronegative. Sequencing input: PBMCs. The chain employs TRBV2 and TRBJ1-2; tentative D call: TRBD1 (6 bases). This CDR3 is CARALFGQTGSGYTF. CDR3 nucleotides: TGTGCCAGGGCACTCTTCGGACAGACGGGCAGTGGCTACACCTTC.